This TCR beta chain was retrieved from a study of CD8 T cells in ankylosing spondylitis. Findings and caveats of the study: Relatively rare in peripheral blood, disease-linked clones were also CD8+. In ankylosing spondylitis blood, a motif of seven to nine highly homologous TCR beta variants appeared characteristic.

In this sample, this clonotype turned up many times. The antigen is not known. Quantitative molecular-barcoded 5'-RACE generated the TCR beta libraries. One entry per CDR3 protein results from TCRdb running MiXCR on the 5' RACE reads. The table lists about 510,000 distinct CDR3 sequences, under 5.5% of them singletons, with under 4.5% in the top ten. From germline, CDR1 is MNHNS and CDR2 SASEGT. CDR3 length equals 15 residues. J lost 1 base, V lost 5 bases, and 3 bases had no gene match. This TCR was sampled from a male donor with ankylosing spondylitis. Sequencing used blood, either unsorted or a sorted T cell fraction (not recorded which). This chain joins TRBV6-1 and TRBJ1-5; TRBD1 agrees at 9 bases. CDR3 DNA sequence: TGTGCCAGCAGTAGGGGACAGGGAAGCAATCAGCCCCAGCATTTT. It codes for CASSRGQGSNQPQHF.